These 21 T cell receptor beta chains share one sample of origin, sequenced in a study of beta chain features in type 1 diabetes. Overall study findings and caveats: Type 1 diabetes patients showed a moderate but significant shortening of TCRB CDR3s in all four CD4+ subsets.

Antigens for these TCRs are unknown. The study reverse transcribed the entire isolated RNA, so it sequenced expressed TCRB transcripts. The repertoire was sequenced with immunoSEQ multiplex PCR; TCRdb's copy has only in-frame clones and lacks some. The sample contains a few hundred thousand clones, about 13% of which appear only once. The sequenced material came from naive CD4+ T cells from blood. The source of these receptors is a woman aged 18-29 years with type 1 diabetes.

This clone showed up just a few times. The V gene is TRBV27, the J gene TRBJ1-1; D gene ambiguous. The length of the CDR3 is 13 residues. The V and J ends lost 3 bases and 5 bases respectively, with 10 bases between them. Germline loops: CDR1 MNHEY, CDR2 SMNVEV (reference sequence). In DNA form, the CDR3 reads TGTGCCAGCAGTTTGGGCGTGAGAACTGAAGCTTTCTTT. Translated, it gives CASSLGVRTEAFF.

This clone was counted only a few times. The genes are TRBV9 and TRBJ2-1, with 12 bases aligning to TRBD2. Germline trimming cut 4 bases from V and 4 bases from J; bases unmatched to any gene: 6. Germline values: CDR1 SGDLS, CDR2 YYNGEE. This CDR3 has 16 amino acids. The CDR3 loop is CASSFGTSGRYNEQFF. The CDR3 nucleotides read TGTGCCAGCAGCTTCGGGACTAGCGGGCGGTACAATGAGCAGTTCTTC.

This clone came up a few times. This rearrangement joins TRBV5-1 to TRBJ2-7; no definite D call. The CDR3 sequence is 16 residues long. Germline V lookup: CDR1 SGHRS, CDR2 YFSETQ. Deletions cut 2 bases from V and 2 bases from J, with 17 bases between. The CDR3 reads CASSFLSPEAAYEQYF. Written as DNA, the CDR3 is TGCGCCAGCAGCTTCCTCTCGCCCGAGGCGGCCTACGAGCAGTACTTC.

This clone was detected a few times. The gene calls are TRBV11-2 and TRBJ2-7; D is possibly TRBD1 (5 bases). The germline V gene encodes CDR1 SGHAT and CDR2 FQNNGV. V was cut by 1 base and J by 2 bases, with 15 bases left in between. The length of the CDR3 is 16 residues. CDR3: CASSLGGSTYTYEQYF. The CDR3, as DNA: TGTGCCAGCAGCTTAGGGGGCTCTACCTACACCTACGAGCAGTACTTC.

In this sample, this clone turned up a few times. Here the CDR3 DNA reads TGTGCCAGCAGCTTAGATCGGCAGGGGGACATTCAGTACTTC. Residues: CASSLDRQGDIQYF. The chain uses TRBV7-9 and TRBJ2-4, with TRBD1 matching 7 bases. V shed 1 base and J 8 bases; nucleotides not matched to a gene: 5. CDR3 size: 14 residues. Germline assignment: CDR1 SEHNR and CDR2 FQNEAQ (reference sequence).

The genes are TRBV25-1 and TRBJ2-1; no reliable D call. The length of the CDR3 is 14 residues. Germline CDR1 MGHDK, CDR2 SYGVNS. V was cut by 5 bases and J by 0 bases, with 8 bases left in between. The CDR3 DNA follows: TGTGCCAGCAGTTACAGAAGCTCCTACAATGAGCAGTTCTTC. Amino acid sequence: CASSYRSSYNEQFF.

There are a few counts of this clone. This sequence joins TRBV28 and TRBJ2-5; D is unclear. Germline V gene sequence: CDR1 MDHEN, CDR2 SYDVKM. CDR3 length: 12 residues. The germline V and J ends were trimmed by 2 bases and 5 bases, with 6 bases remaining between them. CDR3 sequence: CASSLPSETQYF. In nucleotides, the CDR3 is TGTGCCAGCAGTTTACCCTCGGAGACCCAGTACTTC.

This clone occurred a few times. This rearrangement joins TRBV19 to TRBJ2-7; 13 bases are a match to TRBD2. The CDR3 spans 15 residues. The germline V gene has CDR1 LNHDA and CDR2 SQIVND (reference sequence). Germline trimming cut 7 bases from V and 5 bases from J; bases unmatched to any gene: 8. The CDR3 region has the DNA TGTGCCAGTAAACTTACTAGCGGGAGGGCCCACGAGCAGTACTTC. It translates to CASKLTSGRAHEQYF.

This clone has just a few counts. The CDR3 region has the DNA TGTGCCGGGTCAGGGGACACTGAAGCTTTCTTT. It specifies CAGSGDTEAFF. The V and J genes are TRBV30 and TRBJ1-1; possible D gene TRBD1, 6 bases. V shed 8 bases and J shed 3 bases, with 10 bases lying between them. Germline V gene sequence: CDR1 GTSNPN, CDR2 SVGIG (reference sequence). The CDR3 sequence is 11 residues long.

The chain uses TRBV5-1 and TRBJ2-3, with 11 bases aligning to TRBD2. In germline, CDR1 is SGHRS, CDR2 YFSETQ. J lost 3 bases, V lost 0 bases, and 9 bases had no gene match. The CDR3 consists of 18 residues. CDR3 loop: CASSLAVASGRRTDTQYF. Written as DNA, the CDR3 is TGCGCCAGCAGCTTGGCCGTGGCTAGCGGGAGGAGGACAGATACGCAGTATTTT. The complete variable domain, with remaining parts taken from reference TRBV5-1 and TRBJ2-3, reads KAGVTQTPRYLIKTRGQQVTLSCSPISGHRSVSWYQQTPGQGLQFLFEYFSETQRNKGNFPGRFSGRQFSNSRSEMNVSTLELGDSALYLCASSLAVASGRRTDTQYFGPGTRLTVL.

CDR3 sequence: CAWSPTGAETQYF. CDR3 nucleotides: TGTGCCTGGAGCCCGACAGGGGCAGAGACCCAGTACTTC. The V gene is TRBV30, the J gene TRBJ2-5; 8 bases are shared with TRBD1. V was pared by 3 bases and J by 4 bases, with 4 bases of the junction left unmatched. The CDR3 contains 13 residues. Germline CDR1 GTSNPN, CDR2 SVGIG (reference sequence). Complete variable domain (other parts from reference TRBV30 and TRBJ2-5): SQTIHQWPATLVQPVGSPLSLECTVEGTSNPNLYWYRQAAGRGLQLLFYSVGIGQISSEVPQNLSASRPQDRQFILSSKKLLLSDSGFYLCAWSPTGAETQYFGPGTRLLVL.

The rearrangement uses TRBV7-9 and TRBJ2-2; D is unclear. The CDR3 totals 12 residues. V lost 2 bases to trimming and J lost 6 bases, with 4 bases between them. Germline V lookup: CDR1 SEHNR, CDR2 FQNEAQ (reference sequence). CDR3: CASSLQSGELFF. CDR3 nucleotide sequence: TGTGCCAGCAGCTTACAGTCCGGGGAGCTGTTTTTT.

The chain is built from TRBV9 and TRBJ2-3; 8 bases line up with TRBD2. The CDR3 runs to 15 residues. The J segment lost 0 bases and the V segment lost 4 bases, leaving 4 bases of the junction unmatched. Germline V gene lookup returns CDR1 SGDLS and CDR2 YYNGEE. Written as DNA, the CDR3 is TGTGCCAGCAGCACGACTAGCGCGAGCACAGATACGCAGTATTTT. Translation: CASSTTSASTDTQYF.

V usage is TRBV2 and J usage is TRBJ2-1; 8 bases are shared with TRBD2. Germline CDR1 is SNHLY and CDR2 is FYNNEI. Trimming at V came to 1 base and at J to 8 bases, leaving 7 bases not matched to a gene. The CDR3 is 15 amino acids. The CDR3 DNA follows: TGTGCCAGCAGTGAAGGTACTAGCGGTCTCGATGAGCAGTTCTTC. It encodes CASSEGTSGLDEQFF. Looking up the rest from reference TRBV2 and TRBJ2-1 gives the full variable domain: EPEVTQTPSHQVTQMGQEVILRCVPISNHLYFYWYRQILGQKVEFLVSFYNNEISEKSEIFDDQFSVERPDGSNFTLKIRSTKLEDSAMYFCASSEGTSGLDEQFFGPGTRLTVL.

The chain couples TRBV10-3 to TRBJ1-5; 8 nucleotides match TRBD1. CDR3 length equals 17 residues. Trimming cost V 1 base and J 7 bases; bases outside gene matches: 12. Per the germline V gene, CDR1 is ENHRY and CDR2 is SYGVKD. CDR3 region: CAISEFRGQGEGQPQHF. The CDR3, as DNA: TGTGCCATCAGTGAGTTTAGAGGACAGGGAGAAGGGCAGCCCCAGCATTTT.

V gene TRBV30 combines with J gene TRBJ1-2; perhaps TRBD1 as D (5 bases). V lost 4 bases to trimming and J lost 4 bases, with 16 bases between them. The CDR3 covers 14 residues. Germline V gene sequence: CDR1 GTSNPN, CDR2 SVGIG (reference sequence). The CDR3: CAWNWAGIGYGYTF. The CDR3 nucleotides are TGTGCCTGGAATTGGGCAGGGATAGGCTATGGCTACACCTTC.

This chain's CDR3 is CASIQTSGAGELFF. CDR3 sequence (DNA): TGTGCCAGCATCCAGACTAGCGGAGCCGGGGAGCTGTTTTTT. The V gene is TRBV7-2, the J gene TRBJ2-2, with 9 nucleotides matching TRBD2. Germline CDR1 and CDR2: SGHTA and FQGNSA. The CDR3 contains 14 residues. After removal of 7 bases from V and 6 bases from J, the junction contained 6 bases not matched to a gene.

This clone has only a few counts. V usage is TRBV18 and J usage is TRBJ1-2; D unresolved. Trimming cost V 2 bases and J 5 bases, with 9 bases left between them. CDR1 is KGHSH and CDR2 is LQKENI in the germline V gene. The CDR3 has 13 residues. For the CDR3, the DNA is TGTGCCAGCTCACCAGGGGAGGAGTATGGCTACACCTTC. Residues: CASSPGEEYGYTF.

The V call is TRBV10-3, the J call TRBJ2-3; D possibly corresponds to TRBD1 (7 bases). V lost 4 bases and J lost 4, with 12 bases in between. The germline CDR1 and CDR2 sequences are ENHRY and SYGVKD. The length of the CDR3 is 14 residues. This CDR3 reads CAISVGGGADTQYF. DNA for the CDR3: TGTGCCATCAGTGTCGGAGGGGGCGCAGATACGCAGTATTTT.

The rearrangement links TRBV7-9 to TRBJ2-7, with no clear D. CDR3 length: 13 amino acids. The germline CDR1 and CDR2 sequences are SEHNR and FQNEAQ (reference sequence). V dropped 2 bases and J dropped 6 bases, with 11 bases sitting between them. CDR3 residues: CASSLFRGSEQYF. CDR3 bases: TGTGCCAGCAGCTTATTTCGAGGATCCGAGCAGTACTTC.

This clone was seen more than once but under ten times. This sequence joins TRBV4-3 and TRBJ2-2, with D possibly TRBD2 on 5 matching bases. The germline V gene has CDR1 LGHNA and CDR2 YSLEER. This CDR3 contains 13 residues. Trimming left V 3 bases short and J 7 bases short, with 9 bases between. CDR3 protein: CASSQGEGGELFF. As DNA, the CDR3 is TGCGCCAGCAGCCAGGGAGAGGGCGGGGAGCTGTTTTTT.